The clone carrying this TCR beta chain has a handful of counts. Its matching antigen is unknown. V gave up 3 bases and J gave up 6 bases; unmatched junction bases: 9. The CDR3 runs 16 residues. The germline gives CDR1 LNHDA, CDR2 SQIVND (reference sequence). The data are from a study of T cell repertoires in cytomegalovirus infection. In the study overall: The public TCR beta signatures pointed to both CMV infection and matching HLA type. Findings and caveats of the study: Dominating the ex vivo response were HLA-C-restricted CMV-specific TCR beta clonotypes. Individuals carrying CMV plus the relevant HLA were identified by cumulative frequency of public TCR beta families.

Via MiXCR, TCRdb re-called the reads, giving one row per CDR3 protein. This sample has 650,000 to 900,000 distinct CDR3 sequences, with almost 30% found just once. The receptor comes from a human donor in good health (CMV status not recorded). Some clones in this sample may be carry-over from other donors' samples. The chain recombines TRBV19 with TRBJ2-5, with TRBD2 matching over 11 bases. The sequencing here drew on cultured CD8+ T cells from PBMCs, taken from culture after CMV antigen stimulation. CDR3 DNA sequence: TGTGCCAGTAGTATTACTAGCGGGGGTTTCAAAAAGACCCAGTACTTC. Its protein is CASSITSGGFKKTQYF. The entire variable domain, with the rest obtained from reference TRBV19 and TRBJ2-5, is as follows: DGGITQSPKYLFRKEGQNVTLSCEQNLNHDAMYWYRQDPGQGLRLIYYSQIVNDFQKGDIAEGYSVSREKKESFPLTVTSAQKNPTAFYLCASSITSGGFKKTQYFGPGTRLLVL.